Listed below are T cell receptor beta chains from one sample, sequenced in a study of graft-versus-host responses after intestinal transplantation. Which antigens these TCRs recognize remains unknown. Generated by immunoSEQ multiplex PCR, the TCRdb table keeps only in-frame clones and is missing some. The repertoire has some 97,000 clones, less than 90% of them found once; the top ten carry roughly 0.97%. The sequenced sample was unstimulated CD4+ T cells sorted from spleen or lymph node cells, obtained before transplant. The receptors derive from a human donor who was the organ donor for an intestinal transplant. Each CDR3 is given with its conserved first and last residue. Each record gives: J gene, D gene, clone size, V gene, CDR3 protein, CDR3 DNA. A D gene is named only where the DNA matches it firmly. Size is stated for part of the rows, as once, few or many counts, or as a class when the clone is expanded.

j_gene: TRBJ1-1
d_gene: NA
abundance: once
v_gene: TRBV7-9
CDR3aa: CASSFQGTEAFF
CDR3nt: TGTGCCAGCAGCTTTCAAGGTACCGAAGCTTTCTTT

j_gene: TRBJ2-7
d_gene: TRBD1
abundance: NA
v_gene: TRBV4-1
CDR3aa: CASSHPSGTGGYEQYF
CDR3nt: TGCGCCAGCAGCCACCCCTCCGGGACAGGGGGGTACGAGCAGTACTTC

j_gene: TRBJ2-2
d_gene: TRBD2
abundance: NA
v_gene: TRBV29-1
CDR3aa: CSVRKTSGAGTGELFF
CDR3nt: TGCAGCGTTAGAAAAACTAGCGGGGCGGGCACCGGGGAGCTGTTTTTT

j_gene: TRBJ1-3
d_gene: TRBD1
abundance: medium-sized
v_gene: TRBV15
CDR3aa: CATSTGGRSGNTIYF
CDR3nt: TGTGCCACCAGCACAGGGGGTCGTTCTGGAAACACCATATATTTT

j_gene: TRBJ1-1
d_gene: NA
abundance: NA
v_gene: TRBV19
CDR3aa: CASSIDYGRLNTEAFF
CDR3nt: TGTGCCAGTAGTATAGATTACGGCAGATTGAACACTGAAGCTTTCTTT

j_gene: TRBJ2-3
d_gene: NA
abundance: NA
v_gene: TRBV20-1
CDR3aa: CSVTNADTQYF
CDR3nt: TGCAGTGTTACTAACGCAGATACGCAGTATTTT

j_gene: TRBJ2-1
d_gene: NA
abundance: few
v_gene: TRBV5-1
CDR3aa: CATSVRGGSYNEQFF
CDR3nt: TGCGCCACCTCGGTCCGGGGCGGCTCCTACAATGAGCAGTTCTTC

j_gene: TRBJ2-2
d_gene: TRBD2
abundance: NA
v_gene: TRBV7-2
CDR3aa: CASSLTSGGNTGELFF
CDR3nt: TGTGCCAGCAGCTTGACTAGCGGGGGGAACACCGGGGAGCTGTTTTTT

j_gene: TRBJ1-6
d_gene: NA
abundance: NA
v_gene: TRBV6-1
CDR3aa: CASSNGDSYNSPLHF
CDR3nt: TGTGCCAGCAGTAACGGGGATTCCTATAATTCACCCCTCCACTTT

j_gene: TRBJ1-6
d_gene: NA
abundance: few
v_gene: TRBV14
CDR3aa: CASSHRGRLNSPLHF
CDR3nt: TGTGCCAGCAGCCATAGGGGGAGGCTCAATTCACCCCTCCACTTT

j_gene: TRBJ2-7
d_gene: NA
abundance: NA
v_gene: TRBV18
CDR3aa: CASSPEPRSSYEQYF
CDR3nt: TGTGCCAGCTCACCCGAACCAAGGAGCTCCTACGAGCAGTACTTC

j_gene: TRBJ1-2
d_gene: NA
abundance: NA
v_gene: TRBV18
CDR3aa: CASSPPQAGVYGYTF
CDR3nt: TGTGCCAGCTCACCTCCTCAGGCAGGGGTCTATGGCTACACCTTC

j_gene: TRBJ2-3
d_gene: NA
abundance: once
v_gene: TRBV11-2
CDR3aa: CASSLVRRSPLGTDTQYF
CDR3nt: TGTGCCAGCAGCTTAGTTCGGAGGTCTCCCCTAGGCACAGATACGCAGTATTTT

j_gene: TRBJ2-2
d_gene: TRBD2
abundance: NA
v_gene: TRBV27
CDR3aa: CASSPGGGRTGELFF
CDR3nt: TGTGCCAGCAGTCCTGGCGGGGGAAGGACCGGGGAGCTGTTTTTT

j_gene: TRBJ2-7
d_gene: NA
abundance: NA
v_gene: TRBV6-5
CDR3aa: CASGLEGIYEQYF
CDR3nt: TGTGCCAGCGGACTCGAAGGGATCTACGAGCAGTACTTC

j_gene: TRBJ2-1
d_gene: NA
abundance: NA
v_gene: TRBV7-3
CDR3aa: CARGRGDTYNEQFF
CDR3nt: TGTGCCAGGGGGAGGGGGGATACCTACAATGAGCAGTTCTTC

j_gene: TRBJ2-1
d_gene: NA
abundance: NA
v_gene: TRBV5-1
CDR3aa: CASSLAGTRYNEQFF
CDR3nt: TGCGCCAGCAGCTTGGCCGGGACACGCTACAATGAGCAGTTCTTC

j_gene: TRBJ1-1
d_gene: NA
abundance: NA
v_gene: TRBV5-6
CDR3aa: CASSLTGSRNTEAFF
CDR3nt: TGTGCCAGCAGCTTAACAGGGTCCAGGAACACTGAAGCTTTCTTT

j_gene: TRBJ2-1
d_gene: TRBD2
abundance: NA
v_gene: TRBV28
CDR3aa: CASSLPGSGGNEQFF
CDR3nt: TGTGCCAGCAGTTTGCCTGGTAGCGGGGGCAATGAGCAGTTCTTC

j_gene: TRBJ1-4
d_gene: NA
abundance: few
v_gene: TRBV28
CDR3aa: CASSLLFSNEKLFF
CDR3nt: TGTGCCAGCAGCCTCCTATTCTCTAATGAAAAACTGTTTTTT

j_gene: TRBJ2-2
d_gene: TRBD1
abundance: once
v_gene: TRBV10-3
CDR3aa: CATTTGAIDTGELFF
CDR3nt: TGTGCCACTACAACAGGGGCGATCGACACCGGGGAGCTGTTTTTT

j_gene: TRBJ1-5
d_gene: TRBD1
abundance: NA
v_gene: TRBV2
CDR3aa: CASSDLGQGSQPQHF
CDR3nt: TGTGCCAGCAGTGATCTTGGACAGGGAAGTCAGCCCCAGCATTTT

j_gene: TRBJ1-1
d_gene: NA
abundance: NA
v_gene: TRBV28
CDR3aa: CASSSHPQGVIEAFF
CDR3nt: TGTGCCAGCAGTTCCCACCCCCAGGGCGTGATTGAAGCTTTCTTT

j_gene: TRBJ1-1
d_gene: NA
abundance: NA
v_gene: TRBV7-2
CDR3aa: CASSLGTGTYTEAFF
CDR3nt: TGTGCCAGCAGCTTAGGCACAGGGACCTACACTGAAGCTTTCTTT

j_gene: TRBJ1-1
d_gene: NA
abundance: once
v_gene: TRBV9
CDR3aa: CASSVTQGQEAFF
CDR3nt: TGTGCCAGCAGCGTAACGCAGGGCCAAGAAGCTTTCTTT

j_gene: TRBJ1-5
d_gene: NA
abundance: NA
v_gene: TRBV5-8
CDR3aa: CASGAREVNQPQHF
CDR3nt: TGTGCCAGCGGGGCCAGGGAAGTCAATCAGCCCCAGCATTTT

j_gene: TRBJ1-6
d_gene: TRBD1
abundance: NA
v_gene: TRBV28
CDR3aa: CASSSTNVGGNPYNSPLHF
CDR3nt: TGTGCCAGCAGTTCCACGAACGTAGGGGGCAATCCTTATAATTCACCCCTCCACTTT

j_gene: TRBJ2-2
d_gene: NA
abundance: NA
v_gene: TRBV6-6
CDR3aa: CASSPEYASGELFF
CDR3nt: TGTGCCAGCAGTCCGGAGTACGCCTCCGGGGAGCTGTTTTTT

j_gene: TRBJ1-5
d_gene: TRBD1
abundance: NA
v_gene: TRBV9
CDR3aa: CASSADVTGGILYSSQHF
CDR3nt: TGTGCCAGCAGCGCTGACGTCACAGGGGGGATCCTTTATTCGTCCCAGCATTTT

j_gene: TRBJ1-1
d_gene: NA
abundance: NA
v_gene: TRBV19
CDR3aa: CASSPYEAGRAFF
CDR3nt: TGTGCCAGTAGTCCATACGAGGCTGGTAGAGCTTTCTTT

j_gene: TRBJ2-5
d_gene: NA
abundance: once
v_gene: TRBV6-5
CDR3aa: CASTTADRTKGEQYF
CDR3nt: TGTGCCAGCACCACCGCGGACAGGACTAAGGGGGAGCAGTACTTC

j_gene: TRBJ2-3
d_gene: TRBD2
abundance: few
v_gene: TRBV7-2
CDR3aa: CASSLKPGGDTQYF
CDR3nt: TGTGCCAGCAGCTTGAAGCCCGGGGGGGATACGCAGTATTTT

j_gene: TRBJ2-5
d_gene: NA
abundance: NA
v_gene: TRBV18
CDR3aa: CASSPSRAGETQYF
CDR3nt: TGTGCCAGCTCACCATCCAGGGCGGGAGAGACCCAGTACTTC

j_gene: TRBJ1-6
d_gene: TRBD1
abundance: NA
v_gene: TRBV28
CDR3aa: CASKKEGAYNSPLHF
CDR3nt: TGTGCCAGCAAAAAGGAGGGGGCGTATAATTCACCCCTCCACTTT

j_gene: TRBJ2-7
d_gene: NA
abundance: NA
v_gene: TRBV19
CDR3aa: CASKGRAYEQYF
CDR3nt: TGTGCCAGTAAAGGCAGGGCCTACGAGCAGTACTTC

j_gene: TRBJ2-2
d_gene: NA
abundance: few
v_gene: TRBV7-2
CDR3aa: CASSLDGVAGHAGELFF
CDR3nt: TGTGCCAGCAGCTTAGATGGTGTGGCGGGGCACGCCGGGGAGCTGTTTTTT

j_gene: TRBJ1-6
d_gene: NA
abundance: once
v_gene: TRBV19
CDR3aa: CASSIGQGNSPLHF
CDR3nt: TGTGCCAGTAGTATAGGGCAGGGTAATTCACCCCTCCACTTT

j_gene: TRBJ2-1
d_gene: TRBD2
abundance: NA
v_gene: TRBV5-6
CDR3aa: CASSDSLTSGGEDEQFF
CDR3nt: TGTGCCAGCAGCGATTCATTGACTAGCGGGGGGGAGGATGAGCAGTTCTTC